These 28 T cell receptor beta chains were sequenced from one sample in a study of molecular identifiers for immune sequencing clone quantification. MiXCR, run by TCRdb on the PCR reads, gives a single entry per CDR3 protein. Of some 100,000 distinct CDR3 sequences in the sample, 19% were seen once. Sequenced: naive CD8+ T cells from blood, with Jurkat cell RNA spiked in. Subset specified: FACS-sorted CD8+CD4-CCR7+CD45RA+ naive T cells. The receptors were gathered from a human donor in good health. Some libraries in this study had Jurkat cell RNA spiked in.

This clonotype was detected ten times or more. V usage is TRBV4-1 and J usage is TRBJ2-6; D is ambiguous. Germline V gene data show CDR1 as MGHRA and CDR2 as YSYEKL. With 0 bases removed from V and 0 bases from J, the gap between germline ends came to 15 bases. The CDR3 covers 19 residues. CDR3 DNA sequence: TGCGCCAGCAGCCAAGAAAGCCGGCTTTCCCTCTCTGGGGCCAACGTCCTGACTTTC. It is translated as CASSQESRLSLSGANVLTF.

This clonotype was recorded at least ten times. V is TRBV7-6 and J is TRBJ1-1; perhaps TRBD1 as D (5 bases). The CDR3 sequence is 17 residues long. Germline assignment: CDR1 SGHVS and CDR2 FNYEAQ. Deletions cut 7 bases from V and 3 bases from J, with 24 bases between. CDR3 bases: TGTGCCAGCAACTCCTTCAGTTGGCGCCCCAGGGACACTGAAGCTTTCTTT. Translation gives CASNSFSWRPRDTEAFF.

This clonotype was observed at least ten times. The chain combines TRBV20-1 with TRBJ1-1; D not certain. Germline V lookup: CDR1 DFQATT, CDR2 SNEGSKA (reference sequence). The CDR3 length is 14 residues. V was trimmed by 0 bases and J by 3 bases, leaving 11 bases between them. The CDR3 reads CSARDGEGYTEAFF. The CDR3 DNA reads TGCAGTGCTAGAGATGGGGAGGGATACACTGAAGCTTTCTTT.

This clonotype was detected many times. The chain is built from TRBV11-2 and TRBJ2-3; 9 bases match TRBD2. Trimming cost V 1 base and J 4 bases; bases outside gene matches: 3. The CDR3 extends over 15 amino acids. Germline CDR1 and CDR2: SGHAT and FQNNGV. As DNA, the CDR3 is TGTGCCAGCAGCTTAGGATGGACTAGCGCAGATACGCAGTATTTT. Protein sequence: CASSLGWTSADTQYF.

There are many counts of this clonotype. The CDR3 nucleotides are TGTGCCAGCAGTTACGCGACAGGAAACAATCAGCCCCAGCATTTT. The encoded protein is CASSYATGNNQPQHF. The chain carries TRBV6-2 or TRBV6-3 and TRBJ1-5, with D possibly TRBD1 on 6 matching bases. The germline V gene has CDR1 MNHEY and CDR2 SVGEGT. The length of the CDR3 is 15 residues. V was trimmed by 2 bases and J by 3 bases, leaving 11 bases between them.

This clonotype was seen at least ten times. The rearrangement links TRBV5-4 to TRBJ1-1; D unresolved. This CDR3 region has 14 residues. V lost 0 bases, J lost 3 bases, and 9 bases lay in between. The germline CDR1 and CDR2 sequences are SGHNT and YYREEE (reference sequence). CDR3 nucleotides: TGTGCCAGCAGCTTGGGTTTTGCAGACACTGAAGCTTTCTTT. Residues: CASSLGFADTEAFF.

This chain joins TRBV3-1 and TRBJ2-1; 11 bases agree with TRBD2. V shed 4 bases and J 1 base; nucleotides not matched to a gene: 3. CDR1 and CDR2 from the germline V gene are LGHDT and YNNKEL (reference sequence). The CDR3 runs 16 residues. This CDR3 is CASSPSSGGSYNEQFF. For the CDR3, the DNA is TGTGCCAGCAGCCCCTCTAGCGGGGGGTCCTACAATGAGCAGTTCTTC.

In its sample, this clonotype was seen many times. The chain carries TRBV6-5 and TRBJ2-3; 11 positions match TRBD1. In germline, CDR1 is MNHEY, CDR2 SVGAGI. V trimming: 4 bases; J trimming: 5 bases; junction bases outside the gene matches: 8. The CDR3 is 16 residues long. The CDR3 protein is CASSFGTGGLRDTQYF. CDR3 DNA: TGTGCCAGCAGTTTTGGGACAGGGGGACTCAGAGATACGCAGTATTTT.

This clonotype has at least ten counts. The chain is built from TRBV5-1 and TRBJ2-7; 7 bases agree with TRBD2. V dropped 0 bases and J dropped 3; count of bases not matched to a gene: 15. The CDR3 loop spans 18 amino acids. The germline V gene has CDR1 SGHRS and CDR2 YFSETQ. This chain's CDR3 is CASSLELLAGVGNYEQYF. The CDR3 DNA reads TGCGCCAGCAGCTTGGAACTATTGGCGGGAGTGGGGAACTACGAGCAGTACTTC. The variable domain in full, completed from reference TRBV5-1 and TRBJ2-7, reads KAGVTQTPRYLIKTRGQQVTLSCSPISGHRSVSWYQQTPGQGLQFLFEYFSETQRNKGNFPGRFSGRQFSNSRSEMNVSTLELGDSALYLCASSLELLAGVGNYEQYFGPGTRLTVT.

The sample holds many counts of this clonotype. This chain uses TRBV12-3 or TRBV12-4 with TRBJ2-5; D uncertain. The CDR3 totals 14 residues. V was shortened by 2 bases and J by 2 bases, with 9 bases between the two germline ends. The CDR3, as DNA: TGTGCCAGCAGTTTAACGGGCAGGCAAGAGACCCAGTACTTC. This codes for CASSLTGRQETQYF.

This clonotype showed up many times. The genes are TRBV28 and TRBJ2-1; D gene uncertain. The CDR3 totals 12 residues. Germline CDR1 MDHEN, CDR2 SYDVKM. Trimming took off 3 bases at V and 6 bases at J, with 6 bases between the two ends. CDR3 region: CASSFNLNEQFF. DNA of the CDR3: TGTGCCAGCAGTTTCAACCTCAATGAGCAGTTCTTC.

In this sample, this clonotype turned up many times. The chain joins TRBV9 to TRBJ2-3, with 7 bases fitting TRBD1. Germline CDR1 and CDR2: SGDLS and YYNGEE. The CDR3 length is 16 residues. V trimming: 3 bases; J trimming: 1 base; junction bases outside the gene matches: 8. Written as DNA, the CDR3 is TGTGCCAGCAGCGACCCTGACAGGGATCGCACAGATACGCAGTATTTT. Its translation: CASSDPDRDRTDTQYF.

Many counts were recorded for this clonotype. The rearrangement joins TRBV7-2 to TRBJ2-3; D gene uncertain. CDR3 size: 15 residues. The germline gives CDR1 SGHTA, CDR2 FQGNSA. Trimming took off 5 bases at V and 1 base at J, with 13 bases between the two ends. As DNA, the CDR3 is TGTGCCAGCAGCAATCTGGCACCGGGCACAGATACGCAGTATTTT. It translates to CASSNLAPGTDTQYF. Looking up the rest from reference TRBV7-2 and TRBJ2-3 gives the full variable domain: GAGVSQSPSNKVTEKGKDVELRCDPISGHTALYWYRQSLGQGLEFLIYFQGNSAPDKSGLPSDRFSAERTGGSVSTLTIQRTQQEDSAVYLCASSNLAPGTDTQYFGPGTRLTVL.

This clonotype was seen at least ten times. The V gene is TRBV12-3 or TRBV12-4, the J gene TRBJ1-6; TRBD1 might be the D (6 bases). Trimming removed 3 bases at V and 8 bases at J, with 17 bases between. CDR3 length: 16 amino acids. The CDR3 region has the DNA TGTGCCAGCAGTTTTACCCAGCCAGGGGTAGATTCACCCCTCCACTTT. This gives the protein CASSFTQPGVDSPLHF.

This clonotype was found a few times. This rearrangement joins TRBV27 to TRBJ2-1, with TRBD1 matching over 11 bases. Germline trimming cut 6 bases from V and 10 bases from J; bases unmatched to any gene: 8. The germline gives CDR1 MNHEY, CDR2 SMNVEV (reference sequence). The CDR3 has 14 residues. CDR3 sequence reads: CASSSAGQGVEQFF. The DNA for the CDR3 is TGTGCCAGCAGCTCGGCGGGACAGGGGGTGGAGCAGTTCTTC.

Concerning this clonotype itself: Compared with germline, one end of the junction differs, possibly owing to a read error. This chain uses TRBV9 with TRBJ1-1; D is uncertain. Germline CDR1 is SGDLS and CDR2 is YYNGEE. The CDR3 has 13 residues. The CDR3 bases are TGTGCCAGCAGCGTAGATGTGAACACTAAAGCTTTCTTT. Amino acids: CASSVDVNTKAFF.

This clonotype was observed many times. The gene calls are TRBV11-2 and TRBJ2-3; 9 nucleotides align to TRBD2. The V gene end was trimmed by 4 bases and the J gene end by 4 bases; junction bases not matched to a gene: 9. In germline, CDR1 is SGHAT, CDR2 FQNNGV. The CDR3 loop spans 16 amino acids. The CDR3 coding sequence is TGTGCCAGCAGCTCAATTAGGGCGGGGGGGCCAGATACGCAGTATTTT. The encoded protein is CASSSIRAGGPDTQYF.

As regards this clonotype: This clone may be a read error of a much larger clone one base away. The chain's CDR3 is CASSLGDPNTEAFF. CDR3 DNA: TGCGCCAGCAGCCTAGGGGACCCGAACACTGAAGCTTTCTTT. This rearrangement joins TRBV4-1 to TRBJ1-1, with D possibly being TRBD1 (5 bases). The CDR3 is 14 residues long. V was pared by 4 bases and J by 1 base, with 10 bases between. Germline V gives CDR1 MGHRA, CDR2 YSYEKL.

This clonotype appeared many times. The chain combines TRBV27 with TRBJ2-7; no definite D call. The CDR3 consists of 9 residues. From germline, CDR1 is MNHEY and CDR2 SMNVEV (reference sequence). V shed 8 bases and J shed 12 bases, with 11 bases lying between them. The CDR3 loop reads CASGPFRYF. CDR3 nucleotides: TGTGCCAGCGGCCCCTTTCGGTACTTC.

The CDR3 spells CSARTRDSTDTQYF. CDR3 nucleotide sequence: TGCAGTGCTAGGACACGTGACAGCACAGATACGCAGTATTTT. The chain is built from TRBV20-1 and TRBJ2-3; D ambiguous. V lost 3 bases to trimming and J lost 0 bases, with 10 bases between them. The CDR3 length is 14 residues. The germline gives CDR1 DFQATT, CDR2 SNEGSKA (reference sequence).

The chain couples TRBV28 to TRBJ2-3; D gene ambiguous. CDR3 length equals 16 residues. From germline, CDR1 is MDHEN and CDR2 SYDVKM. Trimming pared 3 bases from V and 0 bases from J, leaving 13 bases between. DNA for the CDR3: TGTGCCAGCAGTTTTTGGGGTAATCCTAGCACAGATACGCAGTATTTT. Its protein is CASSFWGNPSTDTQYF.

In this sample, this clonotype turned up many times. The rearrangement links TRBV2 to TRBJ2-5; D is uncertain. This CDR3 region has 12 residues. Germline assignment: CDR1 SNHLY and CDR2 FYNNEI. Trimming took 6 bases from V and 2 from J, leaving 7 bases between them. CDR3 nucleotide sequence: TGTGCCAGCAGCGACACTCAAGAGACCCAGTACTTC. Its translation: CASSDTQETQYF.

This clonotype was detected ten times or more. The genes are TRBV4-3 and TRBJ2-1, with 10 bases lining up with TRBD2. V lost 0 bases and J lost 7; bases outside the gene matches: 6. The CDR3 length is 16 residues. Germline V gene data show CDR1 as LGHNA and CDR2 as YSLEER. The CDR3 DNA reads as TGCGCCAGCAGCCAAGAAGGACTAGCGGCCGAAAATGAGCAGTTCTTC. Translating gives CASSQEGLAAENEQFF.

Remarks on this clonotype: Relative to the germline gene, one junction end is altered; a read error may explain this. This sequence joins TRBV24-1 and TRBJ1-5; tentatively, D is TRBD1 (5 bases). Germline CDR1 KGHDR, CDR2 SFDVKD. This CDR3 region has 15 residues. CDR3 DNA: TGTACCACCAGGCCGACAGTAGTGAACAATCAGCCCCAGCATTTT. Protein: CTTRPTVVNNQPQHF.

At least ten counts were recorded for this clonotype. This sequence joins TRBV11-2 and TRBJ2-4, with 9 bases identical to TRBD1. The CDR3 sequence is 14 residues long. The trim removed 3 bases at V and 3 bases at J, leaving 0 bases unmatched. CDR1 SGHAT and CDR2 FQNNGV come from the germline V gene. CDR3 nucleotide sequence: TGTGCCAGCAGCTTGACAGGGGGCAAAAACATTCAGTACTTC. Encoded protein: CASSLTGGKNIQYF.

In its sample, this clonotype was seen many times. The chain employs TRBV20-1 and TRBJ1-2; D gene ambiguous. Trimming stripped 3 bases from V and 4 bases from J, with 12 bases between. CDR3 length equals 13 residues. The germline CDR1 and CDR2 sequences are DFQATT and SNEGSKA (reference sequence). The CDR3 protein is CSARIFESYGYTF. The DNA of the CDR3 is TGCAGTGCTAGGATTTTTGAAAGCTATGGCTACACCTTC.

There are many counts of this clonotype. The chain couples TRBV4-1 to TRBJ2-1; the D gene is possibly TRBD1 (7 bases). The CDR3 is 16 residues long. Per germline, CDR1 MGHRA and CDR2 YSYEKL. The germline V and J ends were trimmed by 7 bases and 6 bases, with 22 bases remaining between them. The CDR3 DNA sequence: TGCGCCAGCACCCCGGGGGCGACAGGGTACGTCAATGAGCAGTTCTTC. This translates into CASTPGATGYVNEQFF.

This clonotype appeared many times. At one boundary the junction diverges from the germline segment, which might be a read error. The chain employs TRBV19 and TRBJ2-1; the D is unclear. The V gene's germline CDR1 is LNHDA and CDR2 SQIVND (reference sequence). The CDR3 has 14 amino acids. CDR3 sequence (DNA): TGTGCCAGCAGTATCCCCGGACCCTACAATGAGCAGTTCTTC. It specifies CASSIPGPYNEQFF.